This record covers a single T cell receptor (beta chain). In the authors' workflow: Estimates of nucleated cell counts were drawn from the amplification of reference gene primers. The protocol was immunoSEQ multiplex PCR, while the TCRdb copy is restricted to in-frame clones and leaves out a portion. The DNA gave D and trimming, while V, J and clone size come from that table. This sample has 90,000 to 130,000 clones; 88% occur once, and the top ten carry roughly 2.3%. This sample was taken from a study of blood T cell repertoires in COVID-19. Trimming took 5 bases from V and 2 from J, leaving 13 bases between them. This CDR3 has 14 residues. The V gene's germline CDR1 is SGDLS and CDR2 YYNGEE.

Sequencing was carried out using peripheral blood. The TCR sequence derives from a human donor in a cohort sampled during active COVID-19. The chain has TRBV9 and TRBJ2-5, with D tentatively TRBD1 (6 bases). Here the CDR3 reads CASSRTAPQETQYF. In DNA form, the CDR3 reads TGTGCCAGCAGTCGGACAGCGCCTCAAGAGACCCAGTACTTC.